The T cell receptor (beta chain) under discussion was sequenced for a study of blood T cells in healthy people across ages. Broader study findings: While age rose, TCR beta diversity per million T cells dropped in a roughly linear way.

Germline V CDR1 and CDR2: DFQATT, SNEGSKA (reference sequence). V lost 1 base to trimming and J lost 5 bases, with 6 bases between them. CDR3 length: 11 amino acids. For the second PCR, which ran for about 6 to 11 cycles, a sample-barcoded 5' primer and a J-beta primer mix were used. MiXCR was run by TCRdb on the 5' RACE reads, yielding one entry per CDR3 protein. The sample consists of roughly 800,000 distinct CDR3 sequences, roughly 60% of them appearing once. This clonotype was seen many times. What it binds is unknown. The TCR was taken from a man aged 30 to 39 in good health. The V gene is TRBV20-1, the J gene TRBJ2-7; D unclear. The sample taken for sequencing was blood. The CDR3 loop reads CSARGGHEQYF. The CDR3 DNA reads TGCAGTGCTAGAGGAGGTCACGAGCAGTACTTC.